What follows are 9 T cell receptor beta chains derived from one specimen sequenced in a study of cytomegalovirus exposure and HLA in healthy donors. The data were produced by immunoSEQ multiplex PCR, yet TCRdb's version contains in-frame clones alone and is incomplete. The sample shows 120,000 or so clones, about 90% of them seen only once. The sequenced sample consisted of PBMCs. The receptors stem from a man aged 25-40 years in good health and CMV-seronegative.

CDR3 in DNA: TGTGCCTGGAGTGTGGCAGGGGGAGGCAATCAGCCCCAGCATTTT. Amino acid sequence: CAWSVAGGGNQPQHF. The rearrangement joins TRBV30 to TRBJ1-5; 7 bases align to TRBD1. The CDR3 has 15 amino acids. Unmatched junction bases numbered 4, after V lost 0 bases and J lost 2 bases. Germline lookup yields CDR1 GTSNPN and CDR2 SVGIG (reference sequence).

CDR3 nucleotide sequence: TGTGCCATCAGTGAGGAAGACGGGAGCCACTACGAGCAGTACTTC. Residues: CAISEEDGSHYEQYF. The V gene is TRBV10-3, the J gene TRBJ2-7; maybe TRBD2 (6 bases). This CDR3 region has 15 residues. Germline loops: CDR1 ENHRY, CDR2 SYGVKD. V lost 2 bases and J lost 3, with 14 bases in between.

The CDR3 spells CASSAPVSYEQYF. CDR3 in DNA: TGTGCCAGCAGTGCCCCTGTTTCCTACGAGCAGTACTTC. This chain links TRBV6-1 with TRBJ2-7, with D unclear. CDR1 and CDR2 (germline): MNHNS, SASEGT. Deletions cut 4 bases from V and 1 base from J, with 8 bases between. This CDR3 is built from 13 residues.

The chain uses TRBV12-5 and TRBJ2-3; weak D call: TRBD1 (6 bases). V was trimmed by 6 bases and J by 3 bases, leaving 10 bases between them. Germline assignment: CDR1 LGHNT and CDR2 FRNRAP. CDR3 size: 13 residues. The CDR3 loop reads CASGPQGTDTQYF. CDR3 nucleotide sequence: TGTGCTAGTGGCCCGCAGGGGACAGATACGCAGTATTTT.

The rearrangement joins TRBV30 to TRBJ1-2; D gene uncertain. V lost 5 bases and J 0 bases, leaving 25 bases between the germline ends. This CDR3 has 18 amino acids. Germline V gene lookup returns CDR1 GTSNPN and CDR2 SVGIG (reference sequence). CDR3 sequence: CAWGRMSLWQDPNYGYTF. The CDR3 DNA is TGTGCCTGGGGTCGGATGAGTCTTTGGCAGGATCCTAACTATGGCTACACCTTC.

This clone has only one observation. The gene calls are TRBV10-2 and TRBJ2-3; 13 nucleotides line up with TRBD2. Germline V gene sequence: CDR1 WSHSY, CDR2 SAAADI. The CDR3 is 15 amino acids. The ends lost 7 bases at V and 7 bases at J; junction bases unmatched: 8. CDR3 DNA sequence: TGCGCCAGCATCGAGGGACTAGCGGGATCGAATACGCAGTATTTT. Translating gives CASIEGLAGSNTQYF.

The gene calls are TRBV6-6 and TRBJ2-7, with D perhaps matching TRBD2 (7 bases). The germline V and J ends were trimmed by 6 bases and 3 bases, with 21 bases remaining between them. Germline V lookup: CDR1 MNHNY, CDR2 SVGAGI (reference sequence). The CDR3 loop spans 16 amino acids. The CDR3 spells CASRGGAGSSYYEQYF. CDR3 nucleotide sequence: TGTGCCAGCAGAGGGGGGGCTGGGTCCAGTTACTACGAGCAGTACTTC.

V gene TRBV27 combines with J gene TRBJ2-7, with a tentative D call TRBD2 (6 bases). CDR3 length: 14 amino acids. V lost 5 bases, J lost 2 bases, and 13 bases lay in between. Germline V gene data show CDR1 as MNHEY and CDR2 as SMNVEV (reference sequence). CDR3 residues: CASSDRLVTYEQYF. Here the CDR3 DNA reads TGTGCCAGCAGTGACCGACTAGTAACCTACGAGCAGTACTTC.

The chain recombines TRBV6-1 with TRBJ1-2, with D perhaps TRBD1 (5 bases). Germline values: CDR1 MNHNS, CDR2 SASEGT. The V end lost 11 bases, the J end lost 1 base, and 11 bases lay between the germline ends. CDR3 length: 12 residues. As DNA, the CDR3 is TGTGCCGCGACACAGGATAACTATGGCTACACCTTC. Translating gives CAATQDNYGYTF.